The clone carrying this T cell receptor beta chain was observed a single time. Its antigen remains unidentified. Libraries were prepared by immunoSEQ multiplex PCR; TCRdb keeps only in-frame clonotypes and omits some of them. The sample has 90,000 to 95,000 clones, over 75% seen once. The data are from a study of OX40 agonist ivuxolimab in advanced cancers. Study-level results: With doses of 0.1-3.0 mg/kg, partial responders showed among the lowest clonal expansion.

Per the germline V gene, CDR1 is MDHEN and CDR2 is SYDVKM. The CDR3 spans 16 residues. The J segment lost 7 bases and the V segment lost 3 bases, leaving 9 bases of the junction unmatched. The sequence was collected from an adult with an advanced solid tumor such as melanoma, head and neck, liver or kidney cancer. This sample comprised CD4+ or CD8+ T cells sorted from blood, obtained in a trial of the OX40 agonist ivuxolimab. The chain has TRBV28 and TRBJ2-1, with 10 bases matching TRBD1. The CDR3 region is CASSFLRTGGHNEQFF. CDR3 DNA: TGTGCCAGCAGTTTCCTTCGGACAGGGGGTCATAATGAGCAGTTCTTC.